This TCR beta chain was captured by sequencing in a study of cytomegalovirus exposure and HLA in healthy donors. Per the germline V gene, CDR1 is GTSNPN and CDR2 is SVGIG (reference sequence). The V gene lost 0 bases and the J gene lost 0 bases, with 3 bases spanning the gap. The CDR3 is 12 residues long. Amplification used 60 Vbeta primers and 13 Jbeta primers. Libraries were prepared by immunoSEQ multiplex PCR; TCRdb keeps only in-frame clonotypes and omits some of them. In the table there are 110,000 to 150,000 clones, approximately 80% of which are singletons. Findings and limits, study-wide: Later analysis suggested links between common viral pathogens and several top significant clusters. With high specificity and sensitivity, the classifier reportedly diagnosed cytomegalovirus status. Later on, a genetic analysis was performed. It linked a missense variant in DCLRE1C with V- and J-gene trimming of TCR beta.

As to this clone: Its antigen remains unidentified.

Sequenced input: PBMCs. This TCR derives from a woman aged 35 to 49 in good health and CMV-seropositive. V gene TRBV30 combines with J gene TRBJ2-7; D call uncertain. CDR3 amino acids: CAWSVASYEQYF. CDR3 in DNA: TGTGCCTGGAGTGTGGCCTCCTACGAGCAGTACTTC.